The sequence of this TCR beta chain was determined in a study of cytomegalovirus exposure and HLA in healthy donors. Produced via immunoSEQ multiplex PCR; TCRdb's table is partial and in-frame only. The table lists fewer than 150,000 clones, about 87% of them singletons. The V gene lost 3 bases and the J gene lost 7 bases, with 13 bases spanning the gap. This CDR3 spans 14 amino acids. Per the germline V gene, CDR1 is PRHDT and CDR2 is FYEKMQ (reference sequence). The chain joins TRBV13 to TRBJ2-1; D not resolved. The sequence came from a man aged 18 to 29 in good health and CMV-seropositive. The sequenced sample was PBMCs. The CDR3 DNA sequence: TGTGCCAGCAGCTTGGGTCACCTAGTGAATGAGCAGTTCTTC. It is translated as CASSLGHLVNEQFF.